This T cell receptor (beta chain) is from a study of OX40 agonist ivuxolimab in advanced cancers. CDR3 length: 14 residues. Germline assignment: CDR1 MNHEY and CDR2 SVGAGI. Trimming cost V 6 bases and J 1 base; bases outside gene matches: 4. Here immunoSEQ multiplex PCR was the method, and the copy in TCRdb shows in-frame clones only, minus some. The table records 75,000 to 90,000 clones, about 90% of them present only once. Peripheral blood came from all dose cohorts at three timepoints. Notes on the study in general: Expanded clones were, on average, more numerous in CD8+ T cells than in CD4+. Near-lowest levels of clonal expansion characterized partial responders at 0.1-3.0 mg/kg. Researchers did not determine the expanded peripheral T cells' antigen specificity.

To note about this clone: Its antigen is not known.

The TCR originated in an adult with an advanced solid tumor such as melanoma, head and neck, liver or kidney cancer. The chain is built from TRBV6-5 and TRBJ2-5; 8 nucleotides agree with TRBD1. The sequenced sample was CD4+ or CD8+ T cells sorted from blood, obtained in a trial of the OX40 agonist ivuxolimab. CDR3 residues: CASSLTGGQETQYF. The CDR3 coding sequence is TGTGCCAGCAGCCTAACAGGGGGCCAAGAGACCCAGTACTTC.